These 21 T cell receptor beta chains were all obtained from the same sample, sequenced in a study. TCRdb re-called the 5' RACE reads with MiXCR, one entry per CDR3 protein. The sample lists over 50,000 distinct CDR3 sequences, around 24% occurring once. The sequenced sample was tumor-infiltrating naive CD4+ T cells sorted from the breast tumor. As to subset: naive CD4+ T cells, CD4+CD45RA+CD25-. These receptors all come from a female donor with breast cancer.

Only a few counts were recorded for this clonotype. The genes are TRBV5-1 and TRBJ2-7, with D possibly being TRBD2 (6 bases). This CDR3 has 14 amino acids. CDR1 SGHRS and CDR2 YFSETQ come from the germline V gene. V lost 4 bases and J lost 5, with 16 bases in between. CDR3 amino acids: CASSPGLEGNEQYF. DNA for the CDR3: TGCGCCAGCAGCCCGGGACTTGAAGGGAACGAGCAGTACTTC.

The rearrangement links TRBV29-1 to TRBJ2-7; 11 bases match TRBD2. Looked up from germline, CDR1 is SQVTM and CDR2 is ANQGSEA. The V and J ends lost 6 bases and 2 bases, in that order; junction bases with no gene match: 9. This CDR3 region has 15 residues. The CDR3 sequence: CSVSPTSGVPYEQYF. DNA of the CDR3: TGCAGCGTCTCCCCGACTAGCGGGGTTCCCTACGAGCAGTACTTC.

The J gene is TRBJ2-7, the V gene TRBV12-3 or TRBV12-4, with a weak D call TRBD2 (5 bases). The CDR3 loop spans 11 amino acids. Trimming stripped 4 bases from V and 6 bases from J, with 7 bases between. CDR3 sequence: CASSSGIEQYF. In DNA, the CDR3 is TGTGCCAGCAGTTCGGGGATCGAGCAGTACTTC.

A remark on this clonotype: This may arise from a read error, as a much more abundant clone is one base away. The chain is built from TRBV5-1 and TRBJ1-1; D unclear. The germline V gene has CDR1 SGHRS and CDR2 YFSETQ. There are 11 residues in the CDR3. The CDR3 is CASSRGVEALF. The CDR3 bases are TGCGCCAGCAGCCGTGGGGTTGAAGCTCTCTTT.

This clonotype came up a few times. This rearrangement joins TRBV5-1 to TRBJ2-7, with 7 bases aligning to TRBD2. The CDR3 has 15 amino acids. Germline V gene lookup returns CDR1 SGHRS and CDR2 YFSETQ. With 4 bases clipped from V and 2 bases from J, the junction kept 9 bases outside the gene matches. CDR3 DNA sequence: TGCGCCAGCAGCGCCCGGGCTAGCGGAGCCTACGAGCAGTACTTC. Its protein is CASSARASGAYEQYF. The entire variable domain, with the rest obtained from reference TRBV5-1 and TRBJ2-7, is as follows: KAGVTQTPRYLIKTRGQQVTLSCSPISGHRSVSWYQQTPGQGLQFLFEYFSETQRNKGNFPGRFSGRQFSNSRSEMNVSTLELGDSALYLCASSARASGAYEQYFGPGTRLTVT.

About this clonotype: Being one base from a much bigger clone, this may be a read error. The chain carries TRBV7-9 and TRBJ1-3; 8 positions match TRBD1. CDR1 and CDR2 (germline): SEHNR, FQNEAQ (reference sequence). The CDR3 covers 16 residues. The CDR3 DNA sequence: TGTGCCACCGCATGGGGCGCAGGGGGCTCTGGAGACACCATATATTTT. Its translation is CATAWGAGGSGDTIYF.

This clonotype came up many times. The V gene is TRBV6-2 or TRBV6-3, the J gene TRBJ2-1; 15 bases are a match to TRBD2. This CDR3 has 13 residues. The germline CDR1 and CDR2 sequences are MNHEY and SVGEGT. V was pared by 11 bases and J by 8 bases, with 4 bases of the junction left unmatched. The CDR3 DNA sequence: TGTGCCGGGAGGACTAGCGGGAGGGATGAGCAGTTCTTC. Translation gives CAGRTSGRDEQFF.

The chain combines TRBV18 with TRBJ1-5; D unclear. V was clipped by 0 bases and J by 3 bases, with 12 bases between them. Germline CDR1 and CDR2: KGHSH and LQKENI. The CDR3 length is 16 residues. CDR3 in DNA: TGTGCCAGCTCACCACCGAATGGGGTCCTCAATCAGCCCCAGCATTTT. Translated, it gives CASSPPNGVLNQPQHF.

This clonotype has a count of ten or more. The CDR3 reads CSVNLAGRTGELFF. CDR3 in DNA: TGCAGCGTCAATCTAGCGGGGAGGACCGGGGAGCTGTTTTTT. The chain has TRBV29-1 and TRBJ2-2, with TRBD2 identical over 9 bases. The germline V gene encodes CDR1 SQVTM and CDR2 ANQGSEA. After removal of 6 bases from V and 5 bases from J, the junction contained 7 bases not matched to a gene. The CDR3 covers 14 residues.

The chain is built from TRBV6-1 and TRBJ1-6; 8 nucleotides match TRBD1. The CDR3 sequence is 15 residues long. The J segment lost 10 bases and the V segment lost 3 bases, leaving 8 bases of the junction unmatched. Germline-derived CDR1 and CDR2 are MNHNS and SASEGT. The CDR3 region is CASSDVVTGVSPLHF. The CDR3 DNA is TGTGCCAGCAGTGACGTCGTGACAGGGGTATCACCCCTCCACTTT.

This clonotype has ten or more counts. The V and J genes are TRBV7-2 and TRBJ2-7; D is unresolved. The CDR3 is 13 amino acids. Germline CDR1 SGHTA, CDR2 FQGNSA. V lost 4 bases, J lost 5 bases, and 12 bases lay in between. Written as DNA, the CDR3 is TGTGCCAGCAGCTCCCGGACCGCGCACGAGCAGTACTTC. Translating gives CASSSRTAHEQYF. The entire variable domain, with the rest obtained from reference TRBV7-2 and TRBJ2-7, is as follows: GAGVSQSPSNKVTEKGKDVELRCDPISGHTALYWYRQSLGQGLEFLIYFQGNSAPDKSGLPSDRFSAERTGGSVSTLTIQRTQQEDSAVYLCASSSRTAHEQYFGPGTRLTVT.

This clonotype has ten or more counts. Written as DNA, the CDR3 is TGCGCCAGCAGCTTGGACAGTCAGCCTACAGACGAGCAGTACTTC. Amino acid sequence: CASSLDSQPTDEQYF. V and J are TRBV5-1 and TRBJ2-7, with D uncertain. Trimming took off 0 bases at V and 5 bases at J, with 15 bases between the two ends. The CDR3 covers 15 residues. CDR1 SGHRS and CDR2 YFSETQ come from the germline V gene.

The CDR3 coding sequence is TGTGCCAGCAGTTTTTCAGGGGGAGGCTCCTACGAGCAGTACTTC. Its translation: CASSFSGGGSYEQYF. V and J are TRBV6-2 or TRBV6-3 and TRBJ2-7; tentatively, D is TRBD1 (7 bases). This CDR3 is 15 amino acids long. The germline gives CDR1 MNHEY, CDR2 SVGEGT. V was cut by 4 bases and J by 0 bases, with 13 bases left in between.

V usage is TRBV6-5 and J usage is TRBJ1-1, with D unclear. Trimming left V 5 bases short and J 0 bases short, with 10 bases between. Germline CDR1 is MNHEY and CDR2 is SVGAGI. CDR3 length: 14 amino acids. CDR3 coding DNA: TGTGCCAGCAGTACGCAGTACATGAACACTGAAGCTTTCTTT. This codes for CASSTQYMNTEAFF.

The CDR3 reads CSALTLIPGGNYGYTF. CDR3 sequence (DNA): TGCAGTGCCCTAACCCTAATTCCAGGGGGGAACTATGGCTACACCTTC. The J gene is TRBJ1-2, the V gene TRBV20-1; 7 bases agree with TRBD1. Germline values: CDR1 DFQATT, CDR2 SNEGSKA (reference sequence). The V and J ends lost 6 bases and 2 bases, in that order; junction bases with no gene match: 15. The length of the CDR3 is 16 residues.

There are a few counts of this clonotype. The V call is TRBV7-3, the J call TRBJ2-6; TRBD1 matches 7 bases. This CDR3 region has 17 residues. CDR1 SGHTA and CDR2 FQGTGA come from the germline V gene. V shed 0 bases and J 0 bases; nucleotides not matched to a gene: 2. Written as DNA, the CDR3 is TGTGCCAGCAGCTTAACGGGACAGCTCTCTGGGGCCAACGTCCTGACTTTC. Translated: CASSLTGQLSGANVLTF.

This clonotype appeared a few times. The J gene is TRBJ2-1, the V gene TRBV4-3; 7 nucleotides align to TRBD1. This CDR3 spans 17 amino acids. J gave up 9 bases and V 5 bases, and 19 bases lay outside the gene matches. Germline V gene lookup returns CDR1 LGHNA and CDR2 YSLEER. In nucleotides, the CDR3 is TGCGCCAGCAGCTACTTACTAGAGGGGGCCAGGGGTGGTGAGCAGTTCTTC. This codes for CASSYLLEGARGGEQFF.

The chain links TRBV28 to TRBJ2-7; either TRBD1 or TRBD2 may fit D (5 bases each). Trimming left V 6 bases short and J 6 bases short, with 12 bases between. This CDR3 comprises 12 residues. The germline V gene has CDR1 MDHEN and CDR2 SYDVKM. The CDR3, as DNA: TGTGCCAGCAGCACGCTGGGGGTCGAGCAGTACTTC. Its translation is CASSTLGVEQYF.

The J gene is TRBJ2-3, the V gene TRBV20-1; D unresolved. The germline CDR1 and CDR2 sequences are DFQATT and SNEGSKA (reference sequence). This CDR3 is 16 amino acids long. Trimming stripped 1 base from V and 3 bases from J, with 17 bases between. DNA for the CDR3: TGCAGTGCTAGAGCAATCTCGGGTTTAAGTACAGATACGCAGTATTTT. It specifies CSARAISGLSTDTQYF.

The table lists this clonotype with a few counts. The V call is TRBV20-1, the J call TRBJ2-7, with TRBD2 identical over 9 bases. Germline values: CDR1 DFQATT, CDR2 SNEGSKA (reference sequence). This CDR3 has 15 amino acids. V dropped 0 bases and J dropped 3; count of bases not matched to a gene: 6. In DNA form, the CDR3 reads TGCAGTGCTAGAGAAGCCGGACTAGCGAGCTACGAGCAGTACTTC. It is translated as CSAREAGLASYEQYF.

This clonotype has ten or more counts. The chain has TRBV3-1 and TRBJ1-2, with TRBD1 matching 7 bases. Per germline, CDR1 LGHDT and CDR2 YNNKEL (reference sequence). The CDR3 contains 13 residues. Trimming took 3 bases from V and 4 from J; bases not matched to a gene: 2. The CDR3 bases are TGTGCCAGCAGCCACGGGGACAGCTATGGCTACACCTTC. As protein: CASSHGDSYGYTF.